This TCR beta chain was recovered during a study of T cell responses to AZD1222 COVID-19 vaccine. Study-level background: Combined were second doses at about 4 or about 12 weeks. The study, taken as a whole, reports: Possibly, clonal diversity was underestimated; donors were largely white British and included more females. The repertoires were collected only after the peak T cell response. Vaccine-associated CD4 TCRs ranged over spike, dominating at 160-218 and 743-854.

The protocol was immunoSEQ multiplex PCR, while the TCRdb copy is restricted to in-frame clones and leaves out a portion. The table records under 200,000 clones, roughly 90% of them present only once. This clone was seen a single time. Its antigen is as yet unknown. J gave up 7 bases and V 5 bases, and 4 bases lay outside the gene matches. Germline loops: CDR1 SGHDN, CDR2 FVKESK. CDR3 size: 12 residues. Sequenced material: peripheral blood, taken on day 0 of AZD1222 vaccination. The chain has TRBV14 and TRBJ2-7; 8 nucleotides line up with TRBD2. This receptor was obtained from an adult in good health. The CDR3 DNA follows: TGTGCCAGCAGCGGGATAGCGGGGGAGCAGTACTTC. This encodes CASSGIAGEQYF.